Below, 28 T cell receptor beta chains from the same sample are listed, as sequenced in a study of blood T cells in healthy people across ages. Alongside a J-beta primer mix, a sample-barcoded 5' primer served in a second PCR lasting roughly 7 to 11 cycles. In TCRdb, the 5' RACE reads were re-called with MiXCR into one record per CDR3 protein. This sample yields roughly 800,000 distinct CDR3 sequences, of which roughly 50% are seen a single time; approximately 41% belongs to the top ten. The sample comprised blood. The receptors were sampled from an elderly man in good health.

This clonotype has only a few counts. This may be a read error: a much more frequent sequence differs by one nucleotide. This sequence joins TRBV29-1 and TRBJ2-7; D is ambiguous. CDR1 is SQVTM and CDR2 is ANQGSEA in the germline V gene. Trimming stripped 6 bases from V and 6 bases from J, with 15 bases between. The CDR3 is 12 amino acids. CDR3 amino acids: CSVRLGGGEQYF. For the CDR3, the DNA is TGCAGCGTAAGACTGGGTGGCGGCGAGCAGTACTTC.

The V gene is TRBV4-1, the J gene TRBJ2-1, with TRBD2 matching 11 bases. V trimming: 3 bases; J trimming: 4 bases; junction bases outside the gene matches: 5. The V gene's germline CDR1 is MGHRA and CDR2 YSYEKL. The CDR3 is 16 residues long. The CDR3 DNA reads as TGCGCCAGCAGCCACAACCTAGCGGGGGGATACAATGAGCAGTTCTTC. Translation: CASSHNLAGGYNEQFF.

The chain recombines TRBV6-5 with TRBJ2-7, with D unresolved. The CDR3 length is 13 residues. Between the trimmed V and J ends, which lost 6 bases and 2 bases, there was a span of 11 bases. Germline loops: CDR1 MNHEY, CDR2 SVGAGI. The CDR3 spells CASSPRPTYEQYF. The DNA of the CDR3 is TGTGCCAGCAGCCCCAGACCCACCTACGAGCAGTACTTC.

In the case of this clonotype: The junction differs from germline at one of its ends, possibly a read error. The chain joins TRBV7-7 to TRBJ2-5; 9 bases match TRBD1. TRBJ2-7 explains the end of the DNA better; the J call may be wrong. In germline, CDR1 is SSHAT, CDR2 FNYEAQ (reference sequence). The CDR3 runs 14 residues. The CDR3: CASSPVGQGYEQYF. The DNA of the CDR3 is TGTGCTAGCAGCCCAGTGGGACAGGGATACGAGCAGTACTTC.

The chain uses TRBV5-1 and TRBJ2-1; no reliable D call. Trimming removed 2 bases at V and 8 bases at J, with 11 bases between. Germline-derived CDR1 and CDR2 are SGHRS and YFSETQ. This CDR3 comprises 13 residues. The CDR3 here is CASSFRARDEQFF. The CDR3 DNA reads as TGCGCCAGCAGCTTCCGGGCCCGCGATGAGCAGTTCTTC.

The V call is TRBV7-2, the J call TRBJ2-3, with 9 bases matching TRBD1. Germline loops: CDR1 SGHTA, CDR2 FQGNSA. The CDR3 is 15 amino acids. The J segment lost 4 bases and the V segment lost 3 bases, leaving 5 bases of the junction unmatched. The CDR3 region is CASSFRQGDADTQYF. The CDR3 DNA reads TGTGCCAGCAGCTTCAGACAGGGGGACGCAGATACGCAGTATTTT.

The chain is built from TRBV6-1 and TRBJ2-6; no firm D call. V shed 5 bases and J shed 4 bases, with 12 bases lying between them. CDR3 size: 15 residues. From germline, CDR1 is MNHNS and CDR2 SASEGT. The CDR3 nucleotides read TGTGCCAGCAGTCCTCAATCCGCGGGGGCCAACGTCCTGACTTTC. Translated, it gives CASSPQSAGANVLTF.

This clonotype was observed a few times. The chain links TRBV5-1 to TRBJ1-2; 10 bases match TRBD1. The CDR3 has 15 residues. Germline lookup yields CDR1 SGHRS and CDR2 YFSETQ. J lost 4 bases, V lost 3 bases, and 6 bases had no gene match. CDR3 region: CASSSGTGARYGYTF. CDR3 DNA sequence: TGCGCCAGCAGCTCCGGGACAGGGGCCCGCTATGGCTACACCTTC.

The chain couples TRBV3-1 to TRBJ2-6; D not certain. Germline values: CDR1 LGHDT, CDR2 YNNKEL (reference sequence). V was cut by 5 bases and J by 2 bases, with 13 bases left in between. This CDR3 has 16 residues. The CDR3: CASSSTVVAGANVLTF. DNA for the CDR3: TGTGCCAGCAGCTCGACCGTAGTCGCTGGGGCCAACGTCCTGACTTTC.

This clonotype was seen a few times. CDR3 nucleotides: TGTGCCAGCAGCCAGCGCTTAGACAATGAGCAGTTCTTC. Encoded protein: CASSQRLDNEQFF. The V and J genes are TRBV11-3 and TRBJ2-1; D ambiguous. CDR1 SGHNT and CDR2 YENEEA come from the germline V gene. This CDR3 region has 13 residues. Trimming took off 5 bases at V and 5 bases at J, with 10 bases between the two ends. The entire variable domain, with the rest obtained from reference TRBV11-3 and TRBJ2-1, is as follows: EAGVVQSPRYKIIEKKQPVAFWCNPISGHNTLYWYLQNLGQGPELLIRYENEEAVDDSQLPKDRFSAERLKGVDSTLKIQPAELGDSAVYLCASSQRLDNEQFFGPGTRLTVL.

V is TRBV2 and J is TRBJ2-6; D may be TRBD1 or TRBD2 (5 bases each). Trimming shortened V by 6 bases and J by 2 bases, and 11 bases separated the two germline ends. CDR3 length equals 15 residues. CDR1 and CDR2 (germline): SNHLY, FYNNEI. Here the CDR3 reads CASRKRDPGANVLTF. The CDR3 coding sequence is TGTGCCAGCAGGAAGAGGGACCCTGGGGCCAACGTCCTGACTTTC.

This rearrangement joins TRBV28 to TRBJ2-1; tentatively, D is TRBD1 or TRBD2 (5 bases each). The germline gives CDR1 MDHEN, CDR2 SYDVKM. The CDR3 has 16 amino acids. Trimming left V 3 bases short and J 0 bases short, with 12 bases between. The CDR3 region has the DNA TGTGCCAGCAGTTTTCCCCGGGACCGCTCCTACAATGAGCAGTTCTTC. It codes for CASSFPRDRSYNEQFF.

The chain recombines TRBV6-5 with TRBJ2-1; 8 bases are shared with TRBD2. The CDR3 is 18 residues long. J lost 7 bases, V lost 4 bases, and 18 bases had no gene match. Germline-derived CDR1 and CDR2 are MNHEY and SVGAGI. The CDR3 DNA is TGTGCCAGCAGTTCCGTGTCTGGCGGGAGGAACGGTTATAATGAGCAGTTCTTC. It codes for CASSSVSGGRNGYNEQFF.

This clonotype was counted only a few times. This rearrangement joins TRBV6-5 to TRBJ2-1; D not certain. The CDR3 consists of 14 residues. Looked up from germline, CDR1 is MNHEY and CDR2 is SVGAGI. With 8 bases removed from V and 0 bases from J, the gap between germline ends came to 11 bases. The DNA for the CDR3 is TGTGCCAGCTATGGTAAAAGCTCCTACAATGAGCAGTTCTTC. The encoded protein is CASYGKSSYNEQFF.

This chain connects TRBV10-3 to TRBJ2-1; D unresolved. Per germline, CDR1 ENHRY and CDR2 SYGVKD. Trimming removed 6 bases from V and 8 bases from J, with 8 bases in between. This CDR3 has 11 residues. This chain's CDR3 is CAISLGDEQFF. CDR3 coding DNA: TGTGCCATCAGCCTAGGTGATGAGCAGTTCTTC.

Details on this clonotype: One end of the junction does not line up with germline, which may come from a read error. The chain combines TRBV5-1 with TRBJ2-1; a possible D gene is TRBD2 (5 bases). The CDR3 loop spans 15 amino acids. Germline CDR1 and CDR2: SGHRS and YFSETQ. The CDR3 bases are TGCGCCAGCAGCTTGGGGCGCCAGCGGTACACTGAGCAGTTCTTC. This codes for CASSLGRQRYTEQFF.

CDR3 nucleotides: TGTGCCAGCAGCAAAGGTGGGAGACACTACAATGAGCAGTTCTTC. It specifies CASSKGGRHYNEQFF. The rearrangement joins TRBV21-1 to TRBJ2-1; no check of the table's D call, TRBD2, against the DNA was made. TRBV21-1 counts as a pseudogene. CDR3 length: 15 residues.

This clonotype was observed a few times. The gene calls are TRBV5-1 and TRBJ2-5; TRBD2 matches at 12 bases. Germline V gives CDR1 SGHRS, CDR2 YFSETQ. The CDR3 consists of 17 residues. Trimming at V came to 1 base and at J to 5 bases, leaving 9 bases not matched to a gene. Written as DNA, the CDR3 is TGCGCCAGCAGCTTGTTGCTAGCGGGAGGGTCCGGTGAGACCCAGTACTTC. Its protein product is CASSLLLAGGSGETQYF.

V is TRBV4-1 and J is TRBJ2-7, with D possibly being TRBD2 (6 bases). This CDR3 comprises 14 residues. Germline CDR1 is MGHRA and CDR2 is YSYEKL. V was trimmed by 6 bases and J by 4 bases, leaving 16 bases between them. The CDR3 nucleotides read TGCGCCAGCAGGTCACTAGGAGGGGATTACGAGCAGTACTTC. This encodes CASRSLGGDYEQYF.

V and J are TRBV20-1 and TRBJ2-5, with TRBD2 as a possible D gene (5 bases). Near its end, the DNA agrees better with TRBJ2-7, so the J call may be wrong. The CDR3 is 13 amino acids. Germline assignment: CDR1 DFQATT and CDR2 SNEGSKA (reference sequence). The DNA for the CDR3 is TGCAGTGCTGGCGGGCCGAGAGTCCACGAGCAGTACTTC. Protein: CSAGGPRVHEQYF.

V gene TRBV25-1 combines with J gene TRBJ2-1; TRBD2 might be the D (6 bases). CDR3 length: 13 residues. V lost 5 bases to trimming and J lost 9 bases, with 14 bases between them. Looked up from germline, CDR1 is MGHDK and CDR2 is SYGVNS. In nucleotides, the CDR3 is TGTGCCAGCAGTCCTGTTGGAGGGCCTGAGCAGTTCTTC. Protein sequence: CASSPVGGPEQFF.

This chain links TRBV10-3 with TRBJ2-5, with unresolved D. Germline assignment: CDR1 ENHRY and CDR2 SYGVKD. The CDR3 loop spans 12 amino acids. The ends were cut back, 4 bases at V and 4 bases at J, with 7 bases in the middle. The CDR3, as DNA: TGTGCCATCAGTGCCCTCGGAGAGACCCAGTACTTC. It translates to CAISALGETQYF.

As for this clonotype: The junction and the germline gene differ at one end; a read error may be behind it. V and J are TRBV2 and TRBJ1-1; D unclear. CDR1 and CDR2 from the germline V gene are SNHLY and FYNNEI. The CDR3 loop spans 15 amino acids. The CDR3 sequence: CASSEGLGSITEAFF. The CDR3 nucleotides read TGTGCCAGCAGCGAAGGTCTGGGTTCAATTACTGAAGCTTTCTTT.

The chain links TRBV20-1 to TRBJ1-2; D remains unclear. From germline, CDR1 is DFQATT and CDR2 SNEGSKA (reference sequence). V was pared by 0 bases and J by 2 bases, with 10 bases between. The CDR3 has 14 amino acids. The CDR3 sequence: CSARDPWPNYGYTF. DNA of the CDR3: TGCAGTGCTAGAGATCCTTGGCCGAACTATGGCTACACCTTC.

The chain has TRBV24-1 and TRBJ2-6; weak D call: TRBD1 (6 bases). The CDR3 consists of 18 residues. Germline values: CDR1 KGHDR, CDR2 SFDVKD. V dropped 4 bases and J dropped 0 bases, with 15 bases sitting between them. CDR3: CATSDNFDRHSGANVLTF. The CDR3 bases are TGTGCCACCAGTGACAACTTTGACAGGCACTCTGGGGCCAACGTCCTGACTTTC.

The CDR3 region is CASSLVVRNQETQYF. CDR3 nucleotides: TGTGCCAGCAGCTTAGTCGTACGGAACCAAGAGACCCAGTACTTC. J is TRBJ2-5 and V is TRBV7-8; D is uncertain. Germline assignment: CDR1 SGHVS and CDR2 FQNEAQ. The CDR3 contains 15 residues. V dropped 1 base and J dropped 0 bases, with 9 bases sitting between them.

The gene calls are TRBV29-1 and TRBJ2-1, with D uncertain. Per germline, CDR1 SQVTM and CDR2 ANQGSEA. Trimming shortened V by 3 bases and J by 1 base, and 10 bases separated the two germline ends. The CDR3 is 14 residues long. The CDR3 reads CSVEDPRSYNEQFF. The DNA of the CDR3 is TGCAGCGTTGAGGACCCCAGATCCTACAATGAGCAGTTCTTC.

The V call is TRBV15, the J call TRBJ1-1; 7 bases line up with TRBD1. This CDR3 comprises 16 residues. The V and J ends lost 9 bases and 3 bases, in that order; junction bases with no gene match: 16. From germline, CDR1 is LNHNV and CDR2 YYDKDF (reference sequence). The CDR3 DNA reads as TGTGCCACTGCTTCGACAGGGCGGGAAGGGGACACTGAAGCTTTCTTT. Encoded protein: CATASTGREGDTEAFF.